This TCR beta chain was sequenced for a study of CD8 T cells in ankylosing spondylitis. The CDR3 extends over 15 amino acids. V lost 4 bases to trimming and J lost 3 bases; unmatched junction nucleotides: 8. The germline V gene has CDR1 SGHDN and CDR2 FVKESK. Whole-study results and caveats: A CD8+ phenotype characterized the disease-linked clones, which were relatively rare in peripheral blood. There were earlier reports of some motif variants in reactive arthritis synovial fluid and blood. The clones that were linked to disease were reported to be significantly enriched in matched synovial fluid samples from ankylosing spondylitis patients. A TCR beta motif of about 8 highly homologous variants seemed to mark ankylosing spondylitis blood.

Library preparation for TCR beta used quantitative 5'-RACE with molecular barcodes. TCRdb redid the calling of the 5' RACE reads with MiXCR, one entry per CDR3 protein. The sample contains about 210,000 distinct CDR3 sequences, approximately 7.3% of which appear only once. This clonotype was counted ten times or more. Its specificity is not known. The sequenced sample consisted of blood, either unsorted or a sorted T cell fraction (not recorded which). The sequence was obtained from a male donor with ankylosing spondylitis. This chain joins TRBV14 and TRBJ2-7, with 8 bases that match TRBD2. DNA for the CDR3: TGTGCCAGCAGCCGGCGGGGGGTACGCTTCTACGAGCAGTACTTC. Protein product: CASSRRGVRFYEQYF.